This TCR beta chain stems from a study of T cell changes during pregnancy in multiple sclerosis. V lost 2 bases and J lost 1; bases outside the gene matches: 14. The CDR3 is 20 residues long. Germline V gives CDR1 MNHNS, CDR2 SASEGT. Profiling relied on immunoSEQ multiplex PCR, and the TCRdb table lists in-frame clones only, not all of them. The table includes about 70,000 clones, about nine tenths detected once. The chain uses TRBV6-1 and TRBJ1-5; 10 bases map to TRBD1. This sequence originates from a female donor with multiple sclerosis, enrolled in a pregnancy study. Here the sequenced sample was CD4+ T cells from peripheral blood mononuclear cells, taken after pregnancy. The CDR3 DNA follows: TGTGCCAGCAGTGAACGGGGAGGAAGGGACAGGGGAGGCAGCAATCAGCCCCAGCATTTT. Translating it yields CASSERGGRDRGGSNQPQHF.